This T cell receptor beta chain derives from a study of CXCR3-negative and CXCR3-positive naive CD8 T cells (dated by TCRdb to about 2019). In terms of the full investigation: In total, 130 million to 150 million TRB reads were obtained, or roughly 1.5 +/- 0.3 million reads per library. Data from 11 donors, pooled across two independent experiments, went into the diversity and physicochemical repertoire analyses. For the TRBV-TRBJ cluster analysis, the naive subsets came from 5 donors, while the memory cells came from 3 donors.

For every CD8+ T cell subset, over 250,000 cells were flow-sorted straight into RLT lysis buffer, and each subset was sorted in triplicate. Naive CD8+ T cells were defined stringently as CD45RO-CCR7+CD27+CD95- to exclude memory contaminants. Standard density gradient centrifugation was used to isolate peripheral blood mononuclear cells from buffy coats. A FACSAria III was used to flow-sort naive CXCR3-negative and CXCR3-positive CD8+ T cells. An RNeasy Mini Kit was used to extract total RNA from the sorted cells. CDR3 length: 20 amino acids, cysteine to phenylalanine. No DNA sequence was recorded. Based on the germline V gene (reference sequence), the CDR1 and CDR2 sequences are DFQATT and SNEGSKA. On this clonotype itself: The specificity of this receptor is unknown.

The sequencing machine was a NextSeq 550. The Human TCR Profiling Kit (MiLaboratory) was used to prepare UMI-labeled 5' RACE TRB cDNA libraries. cDNA synthesis used the entire amount of extracted RNA, and PCR amplification then used the entire amount of cDNA produced. Libraries were prepared in parallel with an identical number of PCR cycles. For the original study's pipeline: About 53,000 +/- 9,400 unique UMI-labeled TRB cDNA molecules per library were extracted with MIGEC and MiXCR, with at least two reads per UMI required. On average, each library contained about 40,000 +/- 10,000 functional in-frame TRB CDR3 nucleotide clonotypes without stop codons. After downsampling to 5000 UMI-labeled TRB molecules per sample, diversity metrics such as normalized Shannon-Wiener and Chao1 were calculated in VDJtools. VDJtools was used to calculate clonotype-size-weighted physicochemical properties of the central five CDR3 residues, namely interaction energy, strength, volume and Kidera factor 4. Following reprocessing of the reads by TCRdb, the data hold one row per CDR3 protein sequence and no DNA is available. The V and J calls here are based on TCRdb, not the publication. The sample's records list 90,000 to 150,000 distinct CDR3 sequences. In total, the top ten clones hold about 0.34% of the sample.

Broad study findings and their caveats: Comparably high repertoire diversity was found in both naive subsets, whereas much lower repertoire diversity was found in memory CD8+ T cells. Surface CD5, linked to self-reactivity in mice, was comparable between naive subsets; TCR interaction strength was therefore also inferred from TRB CDR3 physicochemical properties. CXCR3 expression partially decreased after cryopreservation, so most assays used freshly isolated PBMCs. TRBV-TRBJ usage was similar between naive CXCR3-negative and CXCR3-positive cells from the same donor, while memory cells showed distinct patterns. Compared with CXCR3-negative naive cells, CXCR3-positive naive cells had TRB CDR3s with higher hydrophobicity (lower Kidera factor 4), lower energy, and higher strength and volume indices.

The sequenced material came from naive CXCR3+ CD8+ T cells from blood. Reading the label with the study, this specimen's cell subset or site is: CD45RO-CCR7+CD27+CD95- naive CD8+ T cells expressing CXCR3 (TNR3+). Rearrangement joined TRBV20-1 to TRBJ2-3; TCRdb's D call, TRBD2, is unchecked because there is no DNA. The receptor was derived from a human donor in good health. Some clones in this sample may be carry-over from other donors' samples. CDR3 sequence: CSARVVYMRAGGTRADTQYF.